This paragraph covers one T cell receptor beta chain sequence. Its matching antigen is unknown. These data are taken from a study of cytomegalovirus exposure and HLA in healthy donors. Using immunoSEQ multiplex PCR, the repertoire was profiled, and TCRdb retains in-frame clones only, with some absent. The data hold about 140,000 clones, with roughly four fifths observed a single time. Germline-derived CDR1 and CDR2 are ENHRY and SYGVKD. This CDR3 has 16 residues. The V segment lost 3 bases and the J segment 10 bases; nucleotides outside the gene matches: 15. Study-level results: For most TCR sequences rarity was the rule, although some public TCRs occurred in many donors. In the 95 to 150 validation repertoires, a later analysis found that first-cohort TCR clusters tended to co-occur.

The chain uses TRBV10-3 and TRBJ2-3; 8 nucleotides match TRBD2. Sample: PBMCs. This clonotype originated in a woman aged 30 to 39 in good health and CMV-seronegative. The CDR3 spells CAISEGAWSGGHAQYF. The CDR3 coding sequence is TGTGCCATCAGTGAAGGGGCTTGGTCGGGGGGGCACGCGCAGTATTTT.